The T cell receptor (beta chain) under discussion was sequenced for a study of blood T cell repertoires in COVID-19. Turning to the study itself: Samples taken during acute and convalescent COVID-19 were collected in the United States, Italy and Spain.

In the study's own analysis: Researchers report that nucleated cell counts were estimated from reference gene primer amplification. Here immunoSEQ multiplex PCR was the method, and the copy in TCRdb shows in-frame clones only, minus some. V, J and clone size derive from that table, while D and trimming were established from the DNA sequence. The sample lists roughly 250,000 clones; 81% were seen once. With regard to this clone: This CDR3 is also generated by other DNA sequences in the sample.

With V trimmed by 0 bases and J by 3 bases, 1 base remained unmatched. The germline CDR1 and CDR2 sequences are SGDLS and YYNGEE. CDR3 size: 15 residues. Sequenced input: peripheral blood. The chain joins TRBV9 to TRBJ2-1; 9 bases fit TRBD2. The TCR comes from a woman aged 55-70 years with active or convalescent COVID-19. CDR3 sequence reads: CASSVGAGGYNEQFF. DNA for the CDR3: TGTGCCAGCAGCGTAGGAGCGGGGGGCTACAATGAGCAGTTCTTC.